These 12 T cell receptor beta chains were sequenced from one sample in a study of blood T cell repertoires in COVID-19. The method was immunoSEQ multiplex PCR; TCRdb's version includes in-frame clones alone and lacks a portion of them. The profile shows about 130,000 clones, less than 90% of them singletons. The sample taken for sequencing was PBMCs or T cells enriched from blood (not recorded which). These receptors were obtained from a man under 40 who had recovered from COVID-19.

The chain employs TRBV27 and TRBJ2-3; 8 positions match TRBD2. CDR3 length: 16 amino acids. Germline CDR1 MNHEY, CDR2 SMNVEV (reference sequence). The V gene end was trimmed by 5 bases and the J gene end by 0 bases; junction bases not matched to a gene: 7. CDR3 bases: TGTGCCAGCAGTCTCCATAGCGGGGTTAGCACAGATACGCAGTATTTT. This sequence encodes CASSLHSGVSTDTQYF.

A few counts support this clone. V usage is TRBV5-6 and J usage is TRBJ2-7, with 11 bases identical to TRBD2. CDR3 length: 13 residues. Germline-derived CDR1 and CDR2 are SGHDT and YYEEEE. V trimming: 7 bases; J trimming: 9 bases; junction bases outside the gene matches: 9. The CDR3, as DNA: TGTGCCAGCGGGACTAGCGGTCACAGGGGGCAGTACTTC. It specifies CASGTSGHRGQYF.

This chain uses TRBV2 with TRBJ2-7; 10 bases line up with TRBD1. The germline gives CDR1 SNHLY, CDR2 FYNNEI. V trimming: 5 bases; J trimming: 4 bases; junction bases outside the gene matches: 11. The CDR3 is 16 residues long. CDR3 protein: CASSPALGQGPYEQYF. For the CDR3, the DNA is TGTGCCAGCAGTCCTGCCTTGGGACAGGGGCCGTACGAGCAGTACTTC.

V is TRBV5-6 and J is TRBJ2-3; maybe TRBD2 (6 bases). Germline assignment: CDR1 SGHDT and CDR2 YYEEEE. There are 19 residues in the CDR3. V was pared by 3 bases and J by 0 bases, with 23 bases between. CDR3 in amino acids: CASSSGLLGTYTSTDTQYF. CDR3 sequence (DNA): TGTGCCAGCAGCTCCGGACTTCTCGGGACTTATACTAGCACAGATACGCAGTATTTT.

The chain has TRBV29-1 and TRBJ2-1; 8 bases map to TRBD1. Germline loops: CDR1 SQVTM, CDR2 ANQGSEA. The ends lost 4 bases at V and 9 bases at J; junction bases unmatched: 2. The length of the CDR3 is 11 residues. The CDR3, as DNA: TGCAGCGTTGTCAGGGGGCTTGAGCAGTTCTTC. This encodes CSVVRGLEQFF.

The chain carries TRBV14 and TRBJ2-5; 9 nucleotides line up with TRBD2. The CDR3 has 17 residues. After removal of 4 bases from V and 4 bases from J, the junction contained 13 bases not matched to a gene. In germline, CDR1 is SGHDN, CDR2 FVKESK. The CDR3 spells CASSPGLAGRPSETQYF. Here the CDR3 DNA reads TGTGCCAGCAGCCCGGGACTAGCTGGACGACCTTCAGAGACCCAGTACTTC.

The chain employs TRBV7-2 and TRBJ2-5, with 10 bases lining up with TRBD2. The CDR3 is 15 residues long. The germline CDR1 and CDR2 sequences are SGHTA and FQGNSA. Losses at the gene ends were 5 bases for V and 5 bases for J; bases not matched to a gene: 8. This CDR3 reads CASSRQAGGPETQYF. CDR3 coding DNA: TGTGCCAGCAGCCGCCAAGCGGGAGGGCCGGAGACCCAGTACTTC.

The chain carries TRBV24-1 and TRBJ2-3, with D maybe TRBD1 (6 bases). Looked up from germline, CDR1 is KGHDR and CDR2 is SFDVKD. This CDR3 is 18 amino acids long. V lost 11 bases to trimming and J lost 3 bases, with 29 bases between them. The CDR3 sequence is CANPLISYRADLTDTQYF. CDR3 nucleotides: TGTGCCAACCCATTAATCTCCTACAGGGCGGACCTAACAGATACGCAGTATTTT.

The rearrangement joins TRBV11-2 to TRBJ2-1, with 7 bases fitting TRBD1. The trim removed 5 bases at V and 8 bases at J, leaving 6 bases unmatched. In germline, CDR1 is SGHAT, CDR2 FQNNGV. The CDR3 totals 13 residues. The CDR3 DNA is TGTGCCAGCAGCACGACAGGGTTCGATGAGCAGTTCTTC. Translated, it gives CASSTTGFDEQFF.

The chain employs TRBV19 and TRBJ2-6, with a weak D call TRBD1 (5 bases). V lost 5 bases to trimming and J lost 3 bases, with 11 bases between them. This CDR3 spans 15 amino acids. The germline gives CDR1 LNHDA, CDR2 SQIVND (reference sequence). DNA of the CDR3: TGTGCCAGTAGTCGACAGCCCTATGGGGCCAACGTCCTGACTTTC. Translating it yields CASSRQPYGANVLTF.

V usage is TRBV4-2 and J usage is TRBJ2-7; TRBD1 matches at 8 bases. The ends lost 4 bases at V and 2 bases at J; junction bases unmatched: 7. This CDR3 has 15 residues. Germline V gives CDR1 LGHNA, CDR2 YNFKEQ. The CDR3 reads CASSPGTGQTYEQYV. The CDR3 DNA reads TGTGCCAGCAGCCCGGGGACAGGTCAAACCTACGAGCAGTACGTC.

This clone occurred a few times. The chain combines TRBV27 with TRBJ2-7; a possible D gene is TRBD1 (7 bases). The length of the CDR3 is 14 residues. Germline CDR1 reads MNHEY; CDR2 reads SMNVEV (reference sequence). V was pared by 5 bases and J by 3 bases, with 14 bases between. This CDR3 is CASSQGGLVYEQYF. The DNA for the CDR3 is TGTGCCAGCAGTCAGGGGGGCTTAGTCTACGAGCAGTACTTC.